This T cell receptor (beta chain) was profiled in a study of T cell repertoires in cytomegalovirus infection. The CDR3 length is 18 residues. J was trimmed by 4 bases and V by 7 bases; bases with no gene match: 18. The V gene's germline CDR1 is MDHEN and CDR2 SYDVKM. TCRdb itself ran the reads through MiXCR, one entry per CDR3 protein. This sample has 680,000 or so distinct CDR3 sequences, with roughly 36% found just once. About this clonotype itself: Its antigen is unidentified.

Study conclusions and caveats: Ex vivo, HLA-C-restricted CMV-specific TCR beta clonotypes prevailed over the rest of the response.

V and J are TRBV28 and TRBJ2-1; 8 bases agree with TRBD2. The sequencing here drew on cultured PBMCs, taken from culture after CMV antigen stimulation. This TCR was sampled from a human donor in good health (CMV status not recorded). Some clones in this sample may be carry-over from other donors' samples. The CDR3 DNA follows: TGTGCCAGCAACCTGGGGCTTAAGTCGGGGGGGCCTTACAATGAGCAGTTCTTC. Its translation: CASNLGLKSGGPYNEQFF.